A single sample is the source of the 13 T cell receptor beta chains below, sequenced in a study of shared clonotypes between healthy human individuals. Positively selected for CCR7, the CD45RO-negative cells used as naive CD8 cells excluded terminally differentiated effector memory CD45RA+ cells. Only in-frame clones appear in the TCRdb table, and some are missing; sequencing was by immunoSEQ multiplex PCR. This sample yields hundreds of thousands of clones, of which 90% to 98% are seen a single time; about 0.25% belongs to the top ten. Material for sequencing was naive CD8+ T cells sorted from blood. The receptors were sampled from a man aged 25-40 years in good health.

The chain uses TRBV5-1 and TRBJ2-1; D is possibly TRBD1 (6 bases). The V and J ends lost 0 bases and 6 bases respectively, with 10 bases between them. The CDR3 is made up of 14 amino acids. Germline V gene data show CDR1 as SGHRS and CDR2 as YFSETQ. The CDR3 loop reads CASSLGDTSNEQFF. The CDR3 DNA follows: TGCGCCAGCAGCTTGGGGGACACCTCCAATGAGCAGTTCTTC.

The CDR3 spells CASSRAGAIYEQYF. For the CDR3, the DNA is TGTGCCAGCAGCCGAGCGGGAGCTATATACGAGCAGTACTTC. The chain employs TRBV14 and TRBJ2-7; 8 bases align to TRBD2. The length of the CDR3 is 14 residues. Unmatched junction bases numbered 6, after V lost 4 bases and J lost 4 bases. Germline V lookup: CDR1 SGHDN, CDR2 FVKESK.

The table lists this clone with a count of one. The chain employs TRBV27 and TRBJ2-3, with 8 bases that match TRBD2. There are 16 residues in the CDR3. Germline trimming cut 2 bases from V and 1 base from J; bases unmatched to any gene: 5. The germline gives CDR1 MNHEY, CDR2 SMNVEV (reference sequence). The CDR3 region has the DNA TGTGCCAGCAGTTTACTATGGACTAGCCGCACAGATACGCAGTATTTT. This gives the protein CASSLLWTSRTDTQYF.

This sequence joins TRBV15 and TRBJ2-7; D gene ambiguous. Looked up from germline, CDR1 is LNHNV and CDR2 is YYDKDF (reference sequence). Trimming removed 0 bases from V and 0 bases from J, with 9 bases in between. There are 15 residues in the CDR3. CDR3 coding DNA: TGTGCCACCAGCAGAGAATGGCAGAGCTCCTACGAGCAGTACTTC. As protein: CATSREWQSSYEQYF. Supplemented by reference TRBV15 and TRBJ2-7, the full variable domain reads DAMVIQNPRYQVTQFGKPVTLSCSQTLNHNVMYWYQQKSSQAPKLLFHYYDKDFNNEADTPDNFQSRRPNTSFCFLDIRSPGLGDTAMYLCATSREWQSSYEQYFGPGTRLTVT.

The chain couples TRBV7-9 to TRBJ2-1, with TRBD2 as a possible D gene (5 bases). With 5 bases removed from V and 4 bases from J, the gap between germline ends came to 18 bases. Germline V gives CDR1 SEHNR, CDR2 FQNEAQ (reference sequence). The CDR3 covers 16 residues. CDR3 in amino acids: CASSPDEGLWYNEQFF. The CDR3 bases are TGTGCCAGCAGCCCTGATGAGGGCCTTTGGTACAATGAGCAGTTCTTC.

This chain joins TRBV27 and TRBJ2-3, with D hard to call. There are 15 residues in the CDR3. Germline V gene data show CDR1 as MNHEY and CDR2 as SMNVEV (reference sequence). V lost 5 bases to trimming and J lost 3 bases, with 15 bases between them. DNA of the CDR3: TGTGCCAGCAGTCCCGGCCCGGTTCCAACAGATACGCAGTATTTT. Amino acids: CASSPGPVPTDTQYF.

The V call is TRBV5-4, the J call TRBJ2-7, with D perhaps matching TRBD2 (5 bases). This CDR3 has 13 residues. V was cut by 3 bases and J by 4 bases, with 11 bases left in between. Germline V lookup: CDR1 SGHNT, CDR2 YYREEE (reference sequence). The CDR3 loop reads CASSSHSGYEQYF. The CDR3 coding sequence is TGTGCCAGCAGCTCTCATTCGGGGTACGAGCAGTACTTC.

The chain is built from TRBV7-3 and TRBJ2-1, with 12 nucleotides matching TRBD2. Germline CDR1 SGHTA, CDR2 FQGTGA. The CDR3 covers 20 residues. With 1 base clipped from V and 6 bases from J, the junction kept 16 bases outside the gene matches. The chain's CDR3 is CASSLKGLGLAGGQGNEQFF. DNA of the CDR3: TGTGCCAGCAGCTTAAAGGGCTTGGGGCTAGCGGGAGGGCAGGGCAATGAGCAGTTCTTC. Looking up the rest from reference TRBV7-3 and TRBJ2-1 gives the full variable domain: GAGVSQTPSNKVTEKGKYVELRCDPISGHTALYWYRQSLGQGPEFLIYFQGTGAADDSGLPNDRFFAVRPEGSVSTLKIQRTERGDSAVYLCASSLKGLGLAGGQGNEQFFGPGTRLTVL.

For the CDR3, the DNA is TGTGCCAGCCAGTTTCAAAACATTCAGTACTTC. Residues: CASQFQNIQYF. This sequence joins TRBV7-2 and TRBJ2-4, with D hard to call. The V end lost 8 bases, the J end lost 5 bases, and 7 bases lay between the germline ends. CDR1 is SGHTA, CDR2 FQGNSA, per germline. There are 11 residues in the CDR3.

The V gene is TRBV5-1, the J gene TRBJ2-1; 8 bases agree with TRBD2. The CDR3 is 16 amino acids. J lost 4 bases, V lost 5 bases, and 11 bases had no gene match. Per germline, CDR1 SGHRS and CDR2 YFSETQ. CDR3 residues: CASRDAGGGFYNEQFF. The CDR3 region has the DNA TGCGCCAGCAGGGACGCGGGAGGAGGGTTTTACAATGAGCAGTTCTTC.

V usage is TRBV7-9 and J usage is TRBJ2-7; 10 nucleotides line up with TRBD2. Trimming cost V 5 bases and J 3 bases; bases outside gene matches: 4. The CDR3 runs to 14 residues. Germline CDR1 and CDR2: SEHNR and FQNEAQ (reference sequence). The CDR3 DNA reads as TGTGCCAGCAGCATTAGCGGGAGGCTCTACGAGCAGTACTTC. It yields the protein CASSISGRLYEQYF. The variable domain in full, with the rest retrieved from reference TRBV7-9 and TRBJ2-7, is DTGVSQNPRHKITKRGQNVTFRCDPISEHNRLYWYRQTLGQGPEFLTYFQNEAQLEKSRLLSDRFSAERPKGSFSTLEIQRTEQGDSAMYLCASSISGRLYEQYFGPGTRLTVT.

The J gene is TRBJ2-1, the V gene TRBV10-2; D remains unclear. This CDR3 is built from 11 residues. V dropped 6 bases and J dropped 7 bases, with 7 bases sitting between them. The germline V gene has CDR1 WSHSY and CDR2 SAAADI. CDR3 bases: TGCGCCAGCAGAGCGAGTAATGAGCAGTTCTTC. Protein product: CASRASNEQFF.

The chain carries TRBV29-1 and TRBJ2-1, with 8 bases lining up with TRBD2. The CDR3 totals 17 residues. Germline CDR1 reads SQVTM; CDR2 reads ANQGSEA. Trimming removed 4 bases from V and 4 bases from J; junction bases left unmatched: 15. The CDR3 DNA sequence: TGCAGCGTTGTCGGGGGCTCAACGGGAGGGAAATACAATGAGCAGTTCTTC. This sequence encodes CSVVGGSTGGKYNEQFF.